Sequencing of this TCR beta chain was carried out in a study of cytomegalovirus exposure and HLA in healthy donors. Study observations and caveats: Follow-up analysis found HLA locus-dependent TCR association rates, highest for DRB1 and lowest for HLA-C. A prior analysis recorded that most TCR beta V segments were productive about 90% or about 30% of the time.

As concerns this clone: Its antigen remains unknown.

The PCR was carried out with 60 Vbeta primers and 13 Jbeta primers. The method was immunoSEQ multiplex PCR; TCRdb's version includes in-frame clones alone and lacks a portion of them. The repertoire has some 180,000 clones, over 80% of them found once; the top ten carry more than 1.5%. CDR1 SGHTA and CDR2 FQGNSA come from the germline V gene. V shed 1 base and J 12 bases; nucleotides not matched to a gene: 5. The CDR3 loop spans 13 amino acids. The clonotype originates from a man between 35 and 55 years old in good health and CMV-seronegative. The chain links TRBV7-2 to TRBJ2-3; 9 nucleotides agree with TRBD2. Source material: PBMCs. The CDR3 bases are TGTGCCAGCAGCTTAGATCGGCGGGAGGGCCAGTATTTT. Translation: CASSLDRREGQYF.